A selection of T cell receptor beta chains follows, all from one sample in a study of blood T cell repertoires in COVID-19. Produced via immunoSEQ multiplex PCR; TCRdb's table is partial and in-frame only. The sample shows approximately 170,000 clones, approximately 83% of them seen only once. Material: peripheral blood. These receptors all stem from an older man who had recovered from COVID-19. The CDR3 runs from the conserved cysteine through the conserved F or W. The D gene is left open where the match is weak. Only some rows state a clone size, as once, few, many or a class for expanded clones.

>TRBD1|once|TRBJ1-1|TRBV9
TGTGCCAGCAGCGTAGGGACAGGGTACACTGAAGCTTTCTTT
CASSVGTGYTEAFF
>NA|NA|TRBJ2-7|TRBV6-1
TGTGCCAGCAGTGAAGTATGGACAGTTTCCTCGGGCACCTACGAGCAGTACTTC
CASSEVWTVSSGTYEQYF
>TRBD1|NA|TRBJ2-7|TRBV28
TGTGCCAGCAGTAGCGCAGGGGGCGCTGGCTACGAGCAGTACTTC
CASSSAGGAGYEQYF
>NA|NA|TRBJ1-1|TRBV18
TGTGCCAGCTCACCACAAGGGGGTGAGGTGAACACTGAAGCTTTCTTT
CASSPQGGEVNTEAFF
>NA|NA|TRBJ2-3|TRBV5-1
TGCGCCAGCAGCAAGGTCCAGGGTAGCCAGACAGATACGCAGTATTTT
CASSKVQGSQTDTQYF
>NA|NA|TRBJ1-4|TRBV18
TGTGCCAGCTCACCATTGGACACTGAAAAACTGTTTTTT
CASSPLDTEKLFF
>TRBD1|NA|TRBJ1-2|TRBV6-5
TGTGCCAGCAGTCCCCGTCGACAGGGAAGCGGCTACACCTTC
CASSPRRQGSGYTF
>NA|NA|TRBJ1-2|TRBV6-5
TGTGCCAGCAGTTACTCGGACACCGACTATGGCTACACCTTC
CASSYSDTDYGYTF
>TRBD2|NA|TRBJ2-1|TRBV10-2
TGCGCCAGCAAGACTAGCGGTAGCAATGAGCAGTTCTTC
CASKTSGSNEQFF
>NA|NA|TRBJ2-2|TRBV28
TGTGCCAGCAGTTTATTGGGCGCACAGGAGATTACCGGGGAGCTGTTTTTT
CASSLLGAQEITGELFF
>NA|NA|TRBJ2-1|TRBV9
TGTGCCAGCAGCGTAGCCGTGAGGACTCGCTCCTACAATGAGCAGTTCTTC
CASSVAVRTRSYNEQFF
>NA|NA|TRBJ1-2|TRBV7-9
TGTGCCAGCAGCCAAACAAACTATGGCTACACCTTC
CASSQTNYGYTF
>NA|NA|TRBJ2-3|TRBV7-6
TGTGCCAGCAGCTGGAGCAGCACGGGCACAGATACGCAGTATTTT
CASSWSSTGTDTQYF
>TRBD2|NA|TRBJ2-5|TRBV3-1/TRBV3-2
TGTGCCAGCAGCCAAGATCAGACTAGCGATCAAGAGACCCAGTACTTC
CASSQDQTSDQETQYF
>TRBD1|few|TRBJ1-1|TRBV7-9
TGTGCCAGCAGCTTAATTCCGACAGGGGGCTTGAACACTGAAGCTTTCTTT
CASSLIPTGGLNTEAFF
>NA|once|TRBJ1-2|TRBV19
TGTGCCAGTAGTATTCAGGAAGCTAACTATGGCTACACCTTC
CASSIQEANYGYTF
>TRBD1|NA|TRBJ1-5|TRBV25-1
TGTGCCAGCAGTGAGACAGGGTTGGGTCAGCCCCAGCATTTT
CASSETGLGQPQHF
>NA|NA|TRBJ1-1|TRBV6-1
TGTGCCAGCAGTGAAAGACAGGACACTGAAGCTTTCTTT
CASSERQDTEAFF
>NA|NA|TRBJ1-2|TRBV2
TGTGCCAGCAGTGACCAGGGGACTAACTATGGCTACACCTTC
CASSDQGTNYGYTF
>TRBD2|NA|TRBJ2-5|TRBV10-2
TGCGCCACCTACAAAATGAGCGGGAGTCGAGAGACCCAGTACTTC
CATYKMSGSRETQYF
>TRBD1|NA|TRBJ2-2|TRBV19
TGTGCCAGTAGTAAAACAGGGGGCCGGACCGGGGAGCTGTTTTTT
CASSKTGGRTGELFF
>NA|NA|TRBJ2-1|TRBV4-3
TGCGCCAGCAGCCAAGATGCCAGGGTCTGGTACAATGAGCAGTTCTTC
CASSQDARVWYNEQFF
>TRBD2|NA|TRBJ2-7|TRBV6-2/TRBV6-3
TGTGCCAGCAGTTACTCAGCTAGCGGGATTGGTGAGCAGTACTTC
CASSYSASGIGEQYF
>TRBD2|NA|TRBJ2-3|TRBV7-8
TGTGCCAGCACCCTGGGAGGGAGCCGCACAGATACGCAGTATTTT
CASTLGGSRTDTQYF
>NA|few|TRBJ1-2|TRBV7-2
TGTGCCAGCAGCTTAGACGGGTTAGGTGGCTACACCTTC
CASSLDGLGGYTF
>TRBD2|NA|TRBJ2-3|TRBV27
TGTGCCAGCAGGACTAGCGGGAGTTTCCAGACGCAGTATTTT
CASRTSGSFQTQYF
>TRBD1|NA|TRBJ2-3|TRBV6-5
TGTGCCAGCAGCCTAAACAGGGGAGCAGATACGCAGTATTTT
CASSLNRGADTQYF
>NA|NA|TRBJ2-1|TRBV7-8
TGTGCCAGCAGCCCCCGAGAGGGAGAGCAGTTCTTC
CASSPREGEQFF
>TRBD1|NA|TRBJ2-5|TRBV9
TGTGCCAGCAGCGTAGGGGGGACAGGGGTTGAGACCCAGTACTTC
CASSVGGTGVETQYF
>TRBD1|NA|TRBJ1-1|TRBV19
TGTGCCAGTAGTATTAACAGGGGGGGAGTGAACACTGAAGCTTTCTTT
CASSINRGGVNTEAFF
>NA|few|TRBJ2-7|TRBV6-5
TGTGCCAGCAGAAGAGAGGGGGTGATCTACGAGCAGTACTTC
CASRREGVIYEQYF
>NA|NA|TRBJ2-3|TRBV21-1
TGTGCCAGCAGCGAACGACTGGCTTCGTGTGTCACAGATACGCAGTATTTT
CASSERLASCVTDTQYF
>TRBD1|NA|TRBJ1-4|TRBV19
TGTGCCAGTACCCGGACAGGGGGATTTGAAAAACTGTTTTTT
CASTRTGGFEKLFF
>NA|NA|TRBJ1-1|TRBV11-2
TGTGCCAGCAGCTTAGACGAGGTGAGGCCCCTAGCTTTCTTT
CASSLDEVRPLAFF
>TRBD2|NA|TRBJ2-2|TRBV5-1
TGCGCCAGCAGCTCGGCCGGGACTAGCGGGGGTGCCATCACCGGGGAGCTGTTTTTT
CASSSAGTSGGAITGELFF
>NA|NA|TRBJ1-1|TRBV27
TGTGCCAGCAGTCACTTGAACAGGAACACTGAAGCTTTCTTT
CASSHLNRNTEAFF
>TRBD1|few|TRBJ1-6|TRBV28
TGTGCCAGCAGTCCTCCGGGACAGGGGAATTCACCCCTCCACTTT
CASSPPGQGNSPLHF
>TRBD2|NA|TRBJ2-5|TRBV10-3
TGTGCCATCAGTGATGCTAGCGGGAGGTTCGAGACCCAGTACTTC
CAISDASGRFETQYF
>NA|NA|TRBJ2-4|TRBV12-3/TRBV12-4
TGTGCCAGCAGTTTAGGTCGGGCGGGCATTCAGTACTTC
CASSLGRAGIQYF
>TRBD1|NA|TRBJ1-5|TRBV10-3
TGTGCCATCAGGGGACAGGGGGGTCAGCCCCAGCATTTT
CAIRGQGGQPQHF
>TRBD1|NA|TRBJ1-2|TRBV6-6
TGTGCCAGCAGTGCGACACAGGGGGCCTTTGGCTACACCTTC
CASSATQGAFGYTF
>NA|NA|TRBJ2-7|TRBV5-6
TGTGCCAGCAGCTTTATTGGAGGGAGCTCCTACGAGCAGTACTTC
CASSFIGGSSYEQYF
>TRBD2|NA|TRBJ2-3|TRBV6-2/TRBV6-3
TGTGCCAGCAGTTACCGACTAGCGGGAGGGGCGTTGACAGATACGCAGTATTTT
CASSYRLAGGALTDTQYF
>NA|NA|TRBJ1-5|TRBV27
TGTGCCAGCAGTCCCATTAGAGATCAGCCCCAGCATTTT
CASSPIRDQPQHF
>NA|NA|TRBJ2-5|TRBV5-4
TGTGCCAGCAGCTTTTATTCTAGCAAGAACGGGGAGACCCAGTACTTC
CASSFYSSKNGETQYF
>NA|NA|TRBJ2-7|TRBV23-1
TGCGCCAGCAGTCAATGGGCTAGCGCACCTTATACAGAGCAGTACTTC
CASSQWASAPYTEQYF
>TRBD1|NA|TRBJ2-7|TRBV27
TGTGCCAGCAGTTCCCCAGAGACAGGGGGCTACGAGCAGTACTTC
CASSSPETGGYEQYF
>NA|NA|TRBJ2-1|TRBV6-5
TGTGCCAGCAGGCGGGACTCCTACAATGAGCAGTTCTTC
CASRRDSYNEQFF
>NA|few|TRBJ2-7|TRBV5-1
TGCGCCAGCAGCTTGACAGCGGATCCAAACGAGCAGTACTTC
CASSLTADPNEQYF